The 23 T cell receptor beta chains below all came from one sample that was sequenced in a study of breast tumors, draining lymph nodes, adjacent tissues. TCRdb reprocessed the multiplex PCR reads with MiXCR, giving one entry per CDR3 protein. The sample contains approximately 300,000 distinct CDR3 sequences, over 30% of which appear only once. Breast cancer patients provided tissue from their axillary draining lymph nodes. What was sequenced was axillary lymph node tissue. All receptors derive from a female donor with breast cancer. Some clones in this sample may be carry-over from other donors' samples.

This clonotype was found many times. The chain combines TRBV7-2 with TRBJ2-2; 9 nucleotides align to TRBD2. Looked up from germline, CDR1 is SGHTA and CDR2 is FQGNSA. V lost 6 bases and J lost 2; bases outside the gene matches: 7. This CDR3 is 16 amino acids long. CDR3 in DNA: TGTGCCAGCAGGGATCCGGGACTAGCAAACACCGGGGAGCTGTTTTTT. As protein: CASRDPGLANTGELFF.

The chain carries TRBV6-6 and TRBJ2-7; 13 bases align to TRBD2. The germline gives CDR1 MNHNY, CDR2 SVGAGI (reference sequence). After removal of 4 bases from V and 2 bases from J, the junction contained 17 bases not matched to a gene. The CDR3 spans 20 residues. DNA of the CDR3: TGTGCCAGCAGTTTGCTCGGGACAGGGGGTACTAGCGGGAGGGCCTACGAGCAGTACTTC. It is translated as CASSLLGTGGTSGRAYEQYF.

This clonotype came up a few times. The gene calls are TRBV10-3 and TRBJ2-7; perhaps TRBD2 as D (6 bases). CDR1 is ENHRY and CDR2 is SYGVKD in the germline V gene. V was trimmed by 0 bases and J by 6 bases, leaving 6 bases between them. CDR3 size: 12 residues. The CDR3 DNA sequence: TGTGCCATCAGTGAGTCGACTAGCGAGCAGTACTTC. This encodes CAISESTSEQYF.

The rearrangement uses TRBV5-6 and TRBJ2-1; D assignment may be TRBD1 or TRBD2 (7 bases each). CDR1 and CDR2 (germline): SGHDT, YYEEEE. V shed 1 base and J shed 6 bases, with 20 bases lying between them. The length of the CDR3 is 17 residues. CDR3 sequence (DNA): TGTGCCAGCAGCTTGTTTGGAGGGAGGGGGCGGGGCAATGAGCAGTTCTTC. Protein: CASSLFGGRGRGNEQFF.

V and J are TRBV7-9 and TRBJ1-2; 7 bases agree with TRBD1. V lost 6 bases, J lost 6 bases, and 16 bases stayed unmatched. This CDR3 is built from 16 residues. Per the germline V gene, CDR1 is SEHNR and CDR2 is FQNEAQ (reference sequence). The chain's CDR3 is CASSSFTGAQSNGYTF. The CDR3 DNA sequence: TGTGCCAGCAGTTCGTTCACAGGGGCGCAATCGAATGGCTACACCTTC.

The chain joins TRBV6-6 to TRBJ1-1; D is ambiguous. V lost 4 bases and J lost 7, with 7 bases in between. Germline V gene lookup returns CDR1 MNHNY and CDR2 SVGAGI (reference sequence). This CDR3 has 11 amino acids. The CDR3 DNA sequence: TGTGCCAGCAGTTTCCGACGTGAAGCTTTCTTT. It yields the protein CASSFRREAFF.

This clonotype came up a few times. This chain links TRBV20-1 with TRBJ2-4; D not resolved. The V gene's germline CDR1 is DFQATT and CDR2 SNEGSKA (reference sequence). CDR3 length: 14 amino acids. Trimming stripped 4 bases from V and 3 bases from J, with 13 bases between. The CDR3 bases are TGCAGTGCTACTAGGGCCGCGAGCAAAAACATTCAGTACTTC. Encoded protein: CSATRAASKNIQYF.

CDR3 bases: TGTGCCAGCAGCTTAGGGCCGGGACAGGGACTGACTTTC. Protein: CASSLGPGQGLTF. This chain joins TRBV7-9 and TRBJ2-6, with 9 positions matching TRBD1. Trimming removed 1 base from V and 16 bases from J; junction bases left unmatched: 5. Germline loops: CDR1 SEHNR, CDR2 FQNEAQ (reference sequence). This CDR3 comprises 13 residues.

As concerns this clonotype: Germline and junction disagree at one end, which may indicate a read error. The chain recombines TRBV5-1 with TRBJ1-1, with 9 bases matching TRBD1. CDR1 SGHRS and CDR2 YFSETQ come from the germline V gene. This CDR3 region has 14 residues. CDR3 loop: CAGSLDRGGTEAFF. As DNA, the CDR3 is TGCGCCGGCAGCTTGGACAGGGGTGGTACTGAAGCTTTCTTT.

This clonotype came up many times. The chain links TRBV5-4 to TRBJ2-3; D remains ambiguous. CDR1 and CDR2 from the germline V gene are SGHNT and YYREEE (reference sequence). The CDR3 loop spans 17 amino acids. The V gene lost 0 bases and the J gene lost 1 base, with 15 bases spanning the gap. CDR3 DNA: TGTGCCAGCAGCTTGGAAGGTCGGCTAGTGGGCACAGATACGCAGTATTTT. It translates to CASSLEGRLVGTDTQYF.

Of note for this clonotype: Germline and junction disagree at one end, which may indicate a read error. J is TRBJ2-1 and V is TRBV11-2; 13 positions match TRBD2. The CDR3 runs 20 residues. Per germline, CDR1 SGHAT and CDR2 FQNNGV. The CDR3 nucleotides read TGTGCCAGCAGCTTAGACAGGACTAGCGGGAGCCGGAGCTCCTACACTGAGCAGTTCTTC. Translated, it gives CASSLDRTSGSRSSYTEQFF. Together with reference TRBV11-2 and TRBJ2-1, the CDR3 gives the full variable domain: EAGVAQSPRYKIIEKRQSVAFWCNPISGHATLYWYQQILGQGPKLLIQFQNNGVVDDSQLPKDRFSAERLKGVDSTLKIQPAKLEDSAVYLCASSLDRTSGSRSSYTEQFFGPGTRLTVL.

Many counts were recorded for this clonotype. V and J are TRBV25-1 and TRBJ1-2; 8 bases agree with TRBD1. This CDR3 region has 13 residues. With 4 bases clipped from V and 4 bases from J, the junction kept 2 bases outside the gene matches. Germline loops: CDR1 MGHDK, CDR2 SYGVNS. The CDR3 is CASSVGQVYGYTF. The CDR3 bases are TGTGCCAGCAGTGTGGGACAGGTCTATGGCTACACCTTC.

This clonotype was counted at least ten times. The CDR3: CASSVTGDTDTQYF. The CDR3 coding sequence is TGTGCCAGCAGTGTCACAGGGGACACAGATACGCAGTATTTT. The chain couples TRBV6-5 to TRBJ2-3; 7 positions agree with TRBD1. V shed 5 bases, J shed 2 bases, and the junction held 4 bases outside the gene matches. The CDR3 extends over 14 amino acids. The germline V gene has CDR1 MNHEY and CDR2 SVGAGI.

This clonotype was seen ten or more times. The J gene is TRBJ2-1, the V gene TRBV4-3; the D is unclear. Trimming cost V 0 bases and J 0 bases, with 9 bases left between them. Germline V gene lookup returns CDR1 LGHNA and CDR2 YSLEER. The CDR3 is 16 residues long. The chain's CDR3 is CASSQEPRSSYNEQFF. The CDR3 region has the DNA TGCGCCAGCAGCCAAGAGCCCCGGAGCTCCTACAATGAGCAGTTCTTC.

A remark on this clonotype: A clone one base away is much larger, so this may be a read error. The CDR3 ends on some other residue instead of the conserved phenylalanine or tryptophan, so this is likely a read error. The genes are TRBV12-3 or TRBV12-4 and TRBJ2-1, with D uncertain. V was shortened by 0 bases and J by 8 bases, with 5 bases between the two germline ends. This CDR3 comprises 12 residues. The CDR3 here is CASSLAGYEQFL. CDR3 bases: TGTGCCAGCAGTTTAGCCGGTTATGAGCAGTTCCTC.

This clonotype was seen at least ten times. The chain is built from TRBV4-2 and TRBJ2-1, with 7 bases that match TRBD2. CDR3 length: 17 amino acids. Unmatched junction bases numbered 7, after V lost 1 base and J lost 1 base. CDR1 and CDR2 from the germline V gene are LGHNA and YNFKEQ. CDR3 in DNA: TGTGCCAGCAGCCAAGCCTCTTCAGCGGGATCCTACAATGAGCAGTTCTTC. As protein: CASSQASSAGSYNEQFF.

This clonotype was seen repeatedly, ten times or more. V gene TRBV6-5 combines with J gene TRBJ2-2; no clear D gene. There are 15 residues in the CDR3. With 2 bases removed from V and 0 bases from J, the gap between germline ends came to 7 bases. Germline assignment: CDR1 MNHEY and CDR2 SVGAGI. DNA for the CDR3: TGTGCCAGCAGTTACGAACAGACGAACACCGGGGAGCTGTTTTTT. This encodes CASSYEQTNTGELFF.

In this sample, this clonotype turned up many times. The chain has TRBV20-1 and TRBJ1-2; D is uncertain. V lost 3 bases, J lost 0 bases, and 8 bases lay in between. Per the germline V gene, CDR1 is DFQATT and CDR2 is SNEGSKA (reference sequence). The CDR3 spans 13 residues. In DNA form, the CDR3 reads TGCAGTGCTAGGTCTGGAGCTAACTATGGCTACACCTTC. Translating it yields CSARSGANYGYTF.

This clonotype was recorded many times. This chain connects TRBV4-2 to TRBJ1-4; 8 nucleotides align to TRBD1. The CDR3 is 14 amino acids. Germline CDR1 reads LGHNA; CDR2 reads YNFKEQ. The J segment lost 8 bases and the V segment lost 0 bases, leaving 2 bases of the junction unmatched. CDR3 sequence: CASSQDQGAEKLFF. As DNA, the CDR3 is TGTGCCAGCAGCCAAGACCAGGGGGCGGAAAAACTGTTTTTT.

This clonotype was counted at least ten times. J is TRBJ2-3 and V is TRBV7-3, with 8 positions matching TRBD2. Germline assignment: CDR1 SGHTA and CDR2 FQGTGA. CDR3 size: 16 residues. The junction had 9 bases not matched to a gene; V was cut back by 4 bases and J by 3 bases. CDR3 bases: TGTGCCAGCAGCTCACGGGCGGGAGGACCGACAGATACGCAGTATTTT. Its translation: CASSSRAGGPTDTQYF.

This sequence joins TRBV12-3 or TRBV12-4 and TRBJ2-1, with 7 bases fitting TRBD2. With 3 bases clipped from V and 10 bases from J, the junction kept 9 bases outside the gene matches. The CDR3 has 14 residues. The CDR3 DNA follows: TGTGCCAGCAGTTTCCCCCAAGGGACTACCGAGCAGTTCTTC. It is translated as CASSFPQGTTEQFF.

This clonotype was counted ten times or more. The CDR3 sequence is CASSKSANYEQYF. For the CDR3, the DNA is TGTGCCAGCAGCAAGTCCGCCAACTACGAGCAGTACTTC. The chain couples TRBV7-2 to TRBJ2-7; D is unclear. This CDR3 has 13 residues. The germline V gene encodes CDR1 SGHTA and CDR2 FQGNSA. Trimming pared 5 bases from V and 3 bases from J, leaving 11 bases between.

Details on this clonotype: Since a much larger clone is just one base distant, this may be a read error. The chain is built from TRBV7-9 and TRBJ2-1, with a possible D match to TRBD2 (5 bases). Germline CDR1 and CDR2: SEHNR and FQNEAQ (reference sequence). The CDR3 has 17 amino acids. This CDR3 reads CASSFSGTNTYYDEQFF. For the CDR3, the DNA is TGTGCCAGCAGCTTCAGCGGAACAAATACATACTACGATGAGCAGTTCTTC.